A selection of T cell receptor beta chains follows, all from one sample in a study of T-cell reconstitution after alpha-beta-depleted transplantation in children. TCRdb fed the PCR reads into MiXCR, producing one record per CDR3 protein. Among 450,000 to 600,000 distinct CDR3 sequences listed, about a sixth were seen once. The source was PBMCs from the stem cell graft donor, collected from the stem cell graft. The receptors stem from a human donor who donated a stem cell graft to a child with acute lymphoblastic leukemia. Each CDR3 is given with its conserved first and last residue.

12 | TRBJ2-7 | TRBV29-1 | CSVAWNSYEQYF
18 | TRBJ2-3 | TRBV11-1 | CASSQLAGGPKGTDTQYF
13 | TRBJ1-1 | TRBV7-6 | CASSAHRVSEAFF
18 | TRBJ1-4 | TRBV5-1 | CASSVGQGLPPTNEKLFF
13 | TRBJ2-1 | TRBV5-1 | CASKAGGFDEQFF
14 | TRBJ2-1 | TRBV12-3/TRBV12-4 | CASSPSEVRNEQFF
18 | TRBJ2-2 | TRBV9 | CASSGPVSSGDLGGELFF
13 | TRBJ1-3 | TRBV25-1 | CASSDRGFDTIYF
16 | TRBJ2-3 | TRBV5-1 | CASSLDRNSGPDTQYF
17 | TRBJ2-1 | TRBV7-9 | CASSSGLAGGRANEQFF
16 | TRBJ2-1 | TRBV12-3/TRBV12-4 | CASSPGLAGNEREQFF
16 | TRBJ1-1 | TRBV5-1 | CASSFSSQGGYVEAFF
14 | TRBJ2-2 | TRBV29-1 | CSVQWQGNTGELFF
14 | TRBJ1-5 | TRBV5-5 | CASSGQVSNQPQHF
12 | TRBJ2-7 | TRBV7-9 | CASSWQNYEQYF
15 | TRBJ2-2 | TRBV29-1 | CSVERSGSNTGELFF
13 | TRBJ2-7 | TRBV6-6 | CASSRTGEYEQYF
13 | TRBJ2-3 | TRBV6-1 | CASSGTSVDTQYF
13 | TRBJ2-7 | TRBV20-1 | CSAGGQGSYEQYF
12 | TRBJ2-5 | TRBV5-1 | CASSGIQETQYF
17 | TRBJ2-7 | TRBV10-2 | CASSRWLGTTFSYEQYF